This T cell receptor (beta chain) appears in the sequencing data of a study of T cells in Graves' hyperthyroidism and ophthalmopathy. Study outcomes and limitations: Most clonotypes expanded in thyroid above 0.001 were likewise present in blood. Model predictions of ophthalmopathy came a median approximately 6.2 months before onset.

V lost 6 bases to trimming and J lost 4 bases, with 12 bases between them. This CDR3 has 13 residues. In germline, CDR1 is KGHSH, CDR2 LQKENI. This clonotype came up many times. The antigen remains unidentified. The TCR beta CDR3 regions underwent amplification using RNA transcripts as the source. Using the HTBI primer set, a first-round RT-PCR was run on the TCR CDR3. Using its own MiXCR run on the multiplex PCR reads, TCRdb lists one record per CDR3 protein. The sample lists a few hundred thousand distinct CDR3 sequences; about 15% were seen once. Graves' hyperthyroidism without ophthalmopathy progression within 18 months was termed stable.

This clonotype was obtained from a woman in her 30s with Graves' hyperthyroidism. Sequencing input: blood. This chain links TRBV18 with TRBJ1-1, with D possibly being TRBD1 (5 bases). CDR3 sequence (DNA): TGTGCCAGCTCGGCAGGGTGGCGCACTGAAGCTTTCTTT. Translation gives CASSAGWRTEAFF.